This TCR beta chain was identified during a study of T cell repertoires in cytomegalovirus infection. Background on the study: Matching HLA type, along with CMV infection, was indicated by public TCR beta signatures.

General observations from the study: Clonotypes of TCR beta that were HLA-C-restricted and CMV-specific dominated the ex vivo response.

TCRdb ran MiXCR on the reads and lists one entry per CDR3 protein. The table shows about 450,000 distinct CDR3 sequences, with about a third occurring only once. With regard to this clonotype: Antigen specificity is unknown.

This CDR3 region has 15 residues. Germline CDR1 and CDR2: SGHVS and FNYEAQ. The germline V and J ends were trimmed by 5 bases and 2 bases, with 15 bases remaining between them. The rearrangement links TRBV7-6 to TRBJ2-5; D not certain. The source is a human donor in good health (CMV status not recorded). Some clones in this sample may be carry-over from other donors' samples. The material sequenced was PBMCs. DNA for the CDR3: TGTGCCAGCAGCCCCACCCCGGCGAAACAAGAGACCCAGTACTTC. This gives the protein CASSPTPAKQETQYF.